This section outlines one TCR beta chain sequence together with its context. What it recognizes is unknown. Alongside a J-beta primer mix, a sample-barcoded 5' primer served in a second PCR lasting roughly 6 to 11 cycles. TCRdb reprocessed the 5' RACE reads via MiXCR and lists one record per CDR3 protein. The top ten hold about a fifth of the sample, which has about a million distinct CDR3 sequences, roughly 50% seen once. This specimen comes from a study of blood T cells in healthy people across ages. V was shortened by 5 bases and J by 3 bases, with 10 bases between the two germline ends. CDR1 LNHNV and CDR2 YYDKDF come from the germline V gene (reference sequence). CDR3 length: 14 residues. Whole-study findings and limits: Researchers report that TCR beta diversity correlated strongly with naive T cell percentage. Naive CD4+ cells and diversity were both higher in long-lived donors than in aged donors.

The specimen sequenced was blood. The receptor's source is a woman in her sixties in good health. This rearrangement joins TRBV15 to TRBJ2-2; D ambiguous. CDR3 amino acids: CATSPATYTGELFF. DNA for the CDR3: TGTGCCACCAGCCCGGCGACTTACACCGGGGAGCTGTTTTTT.